What follows is one T cell receptor (beta chain) and its context. These data originate in a study of blood T cell repertoires in COVID-19. Across the whole study: Samples came from the United States, Italy and Spain, spanning acute and convalescent COVID-19.

Original analysis: Amplified reference gene primers provided the basis for estimating nucleated cell counts. TCRdb's table, derived via immunoSEQ multiplex PCR, lists solely in-frame clones and lacks some. Clonal size and the V and J genes are those of that table, whereas D and trimming came from the DNA. The profile shows tens of thousands of clones, over 80% of them singletons. The J segment lost 4 bases and the V segment lost 11 bases, leaving 17 bases of the junction unmatched. The CDR3 loop spans 16 amino acids. Germline V gene sequence: CDR1 ENHRY, CDR2 SYGVKD. V gene TRBV10-3 combines with J gene TRBJ1-1; 9 bases map to TRBD1. The sequencing input was peripheral blood. The TCR sequence derives from a human donor in a cohort sampled during active COVID-19. This CDR3 is CASAPPGTGMITEAFF. In DNA form, the CDR3 reads TGTGCCTCAGCGCCCCCCGGGACAGGGATGATCACTGAAGCTTTCTTT.